The 8 T cell receptor beta chains presented below share a single source sample, sequenced in a study of blood T cell repertoires in COVID-19. The protocol was immunoSEQ multiplex PCR, while the TCRdb copy is restricted to in-frame clones and leaves out a portion. The sample contains 140,000 to 150,000 clones, approximately 81% of which appear only once. Material for sequencing was peripheral blood. Every receptor here comes from a human donor in a cohort sampled during active COVID-19.

This chain uses TRBV3-1 (or the pseudogene TRBV3-2) with TRBJ1-3; tentative D call: TRBD1 (6 bases). V lost 1 base and J 0 bases, leaving 7 bases between the germline ends. The length of the CDR3 is 15 residues. CDR1 LGHDT and CDR2 YNNKEL come from the germline V gene (reference sequence). CDR3 DNA sequence: TGTGCCAGCAGCCAAGGGACAGCCTCTGGAAACACCATATATTTT. This encodes CASSQGTASGNTIYF.

Concerning this clone itself: A junction boundary mismatches the germline segment, possibly from a read error. V and J are TRBV3-1 (or the pseudogene TRBV3-2) and TRBJ2-7, with TRBD1 identical over 12 bases. This CDR3 spans 16 amino acids. CDR1 and CDR2 (germline): LGHDT, YNNKEL (reference sequence). The CDR3 loop is CASSPDPGQGASGGHF. CDR3 DNA sequence: TGTGCCAGCAGCCCAGACCCGGGACAGGGGGCAAGTGGGGGGCACTTC.

This chain joins TRBV9 and TRBJ2-2; 11 positions match TRBD2. V lost 2 bases and J lost 4; bases outside the gene matches: 1. The CDR3 runs to 15 residues. Per the germline V gene, CDR1 is SGDLS and CDR2 is YYNGEE. Here the CDR3 reads CASSVSGRVTGELFF. CDR3 in DNA: TGTGCCAGCAGCGTTAGCGGGAGGGTCACCGGGGAGCTGTTTTTT.

This chain uses TRBV6-6 with TRBJ2-7; TRBD2 aligns across 10 bases. V lost 4 bases to trimming and J lost 3 bases; unmatched junction nucleotides: 6. The CDR3 extends over 15 amino acids. The V gene's germline CDR1 is MNHNY and CDR2 SVGAGI (reference sequence). The DNA of the CDR3 is TGTGCCAGCAGTTCCCCGGCTAGCGGGAGCTACGAGCAGTACTTC. Translating gives CASSSPASGSYEQYF.

This chain links TRBV6-1 with TRBJ1-1; D is unclear. Trimming shortened V by 3 bases and J by 3 bases, and 8 bases separated the two germline ends. Germline V lookup: CDR1 MNHNS, CDR2 SASEGT. The CDR3 has 13 residues. The CDR3 spells CASSDRRDTEAFF. CDR3 bases: TGTGCCAGCAGTGACAGGCGGGACACTGAAGCTTTCTTT.

The chain employs TRBV28 and TRBJ1-5; 8 positions match TRBD1. The CDR3 covers 15 residues. V dropped 6 bases and J dropped 2; count of bases not matched to a gene: 6. Germline V CDR1 and CDR2: MDHEN, SYDVKM. The CDR3: CASRTETGGNQPQHF. The CDR3 DNA sequence: TGTGCCAGCAGAACAGAGACAGGGGGCAATCAGCCCCAGCATTTT. Together with reference TRBV28 and TRBJ1-5, the CDR3 gives the full variable domain: DVKVTQSSRYLVKRTGEKVFLECVQDMDHENMFWYRQDPGLGLRLIYFSYDVKMKEKGDIPEGYSVSREKKERFSLILESASTNQTSMYLCASRTETGGNQPQHFGDGTRLSIL.

The J gene is TRBJ2-7, the V gene TRBV5-5; no clear D gene. CDR1 and CDR2 from the germline V gene are SGHKS and YYEKEE (reference sequence). V lost 5 bases and J lost 2, with 14 bases in between. There are 14 residues in the CDR3. The CDR3 DNA is TGTGCCAGCAGGATCCAGAGCGATACCTACGAGCAGTACTTC. Translated, it gives CASRIQSDTYEQYF.

This clone was recorded a few times. The chain recombines TRBV11-2 with TRBJ2-7; maybe TRBD2 (5 bases). Germline assignment: CDR1 SGHAT and CDR2 FQNNGV. V lost 7 bases, J lost 4 bases, and 17 bases lay in between. The CDR3 totals 14 residues. The CDR3: CASMGWRSSYEQYF. Here the CDR3 DNA reads TGTGCCAGCATGGGGTGGAGGTCTTCTTACGAGCAGTACTTC.